This T cell receptor beta chain stems from a study of cytotoxic CD8 clonotypes in ibrutinib-treated CLL. Turning to the study itself: After treatment lasting a median roughly 12 months, range 6 to 36, response samples were collected. Findings of the study overall: Clonality at baseline surpassed age-matched healthy donors and tracked circulating CD8+ T-cell counts. Sustained-remission and progressing patients were not sampled at matched times.

Trimming took 1 base from V and 1 from J; bases not matched to a gene: 9. This CDR3 has 17 residues. The germline V gene has CDR1 MGHRA and CDR2 YSYEKL. Concerning this clone itself: Its specificity is not known.

Sequenced by immunoSEQ multiplex PCR; TCRdb stores in-frame clones only, minus some. The sample gives around 150,000 clones, approximately 80% of which show up once; roughly 7.2% is in the top ten. The sequence was obtained from a human donor with chronic lymphocytic leukemia. Sequencing was performed on PBMCs, taken after 36 months of ibrutinib treatment. J is TRBJ2-5 and V is TRBV4-1, with 7 bases fitting TRBD2. The CDR3 sequence is CASSQGRRGGIQETQYF. The CDR3 DNA is TGCGCCAGCAGCCAAGGCCGTAGGGGAGGGATCCAAGAGACCCAGTACTTC.